This TCR beta chain was profiled in a study of graft-versus-host responses after intestinal transplantation. Profiled with immunoSEQ multiplex PCR; TCRdb holds only in-frame clones, not every one. The table lists over 20,000 clones, under 50% of them singletons, with about 1% in the top ten. This clone was observed a handful of times. Germline values: CDR1 SGHRS, CDR2 YFSETQ. CDR3 length equals 12 residues. V shed 7 bases and J shed 7 bases, with 15 bases lying between them. The material sequenced was alloreactive CD4+ T cells from a mixed lymphocyte reaction culture, taken before intestinal transplant. As to subset: CFSE-low proliferating T cells sorted from roughly six-day pre-transplant mixed lymphocyte reaction (GvH or HvG direction). The J gene is TRBJ2-7, the V gene TRBV5-1, with D maybe TRBD1 (5 bases). The receptor was isolated from a human patient who received an intestinal transplant. In DNA form, the CDR3 reads TGCGCCAGCGGCTGGGGCTCGGGTGAGCAGTACTTC. Protein: CASGWGSGEQYF.